Detailed here is one T cell receptor (beta chain). Its target is not known. The sample's time point: newly diagnosed, previously untreated cHL patient sample. Thawed PBMCs were subjected to magnetic negative selection, which yielded isolated CD8+ T cells. The study compared against PBMCs from newly diagnosed, untreated classical Hodgkin lymphoma. Clones were sequenced by immunoSEQ multiplex PCR, and TCRdb holds only the in-frame ones, with some missing. Among over 20,000 clones listed, around nine tenths were seen once. The V segment lost 3 bases and the J segment 3 bases; nucleotides outside the gene matches: 9. The CDR3 is 15 residues long. Germline lookup yields CDR1 SGHNT and CDR2 YYREEE (reference sequence). This sample is part of a study of PD-1 blockade in classical Hodgkin lymphoma. Study-level findings and limits: It was reported that newly diagnosed patients had less baseline TCR diversity than healthy donors.

The TCR originated in a human donor with classical Hodgkin lymphoma. The material sequenced was CD8+ T cells from blood. This chain uses TRBV5-4 with TRBJ2-7; 7 bases agree with TRBD1. CDR3 nucleotide sequence: TGTGCCAGCAGCTCGACGGACAGGATGGGCTACGAGCAGTACTTC. It translates to CASSSTDRMGYEQYF.